A single sample is the source of the 23 T cell receptor beta chains below, sequenced in a study of PD-L1 blockade in urothelial cancer. TCRdb's table, derived via immunoSEQ multiplex PCR, lists solely in-frame clones and lacks some. Of tens of thousands of clones listed, approximately 80% are singletons. Sequencing used PBMCs, obtained around atezolizumab (anti-PD-L1) treatment. The receptor set was obtained from a man aged 35 to 55 with urothelial cancer.

The CDR3 region is CASSIDRPSGEQYF. DNA of the CDR3: TGTGCCAGTAGTATAGATCGTCCCTCCGGCGAGCAGTACTTC. The rearrangement uses TRBV19 and TRBJ2-7; D remains ambiguous. The CDR3 consists of 14 residues. CDR1 is LNHDA and CDR2 is SQIVND in the germline V gene (reference sequence). V lost 0 bases to trimming and J lost 6 bases, with 12 bases between them.

The genes are TRBV25-1 and TRBJ1-1; perhaps TRBD1 as D (6 bases). Between the trimmed V and J ends, which lost 4 bases and 5 bases, there was a span of 11 bases. Germline values: CDR1 MGHDK, CDR2 SYGVNS. The CDR3 consists of 13 residues. CDR3 in DNA: TGTGCCAGCAGTGCTACAGGGTTGACTGAAGCTTTCTTT. This translates into CASSATGLTEAFF.

The gene calls are TRBV4-3 and TRBJ2-1; 8 bases match TRBD2. Germline assignment: CDR1 LGHNA and CDR2 YSLEER. The V gene end was trimmed by 1 base and the J gene end by 6 bases; junction bases not matched to a gene: 11. This CDR3 has 17 residues. This CDR3 reads CASSQGAAGRALNEQFF. The CDR3 DNA is TGCGCCAGCAGCCAAGGTGCAGCCGGGAGGGCCCTCAATGAGCAGTTCTTC.

V usage is TRBV19 and J usage is TRBJ1-4; no clear D. The CDR3 runs to 13 residues. Germline-derived CDR1 and CDR2 are LNHDA and SQIVND (reference sequence). The V and J ends lost 11 bases and 5 bases respectively, with 15 bases between them. The CDR3 sequence is CASQREQNEKLFF. CDR3 nucleotides: TGTGCCTCTCAGAGGGAGCAGAATGAAAAACTGTTTTTT.

The genes are TRBV9 and TRBJ1-2; weak D call: TRBD1 (5 bases). This CDR3 is built from 16 residues. In germline, CDR1 is SGDLS, CDR2 YYNGEE. Between the trimmed V and J ends, which lost 0 bases and 0 bases, there was a span of 12 bases. The CDR3 DNA reads as TGTGCCAGCAGCGTAGACCCTTTGACAGCTAACTATGGCTACACCTTC. Its protein product is CASSVDPLTANYGYTF.

The chain carries TRBV28 and TRBJ2-3; 7 bases line up with TRBD2. CDR3 length equals 16 residues. The germline CDR1 and CDR2 sequences are MDHEN and SYDVKM. V dropped 3 bases and J dropped 6; count of bases not matched to a gene: 12. CDR3 protein: CASSFGAGVGGDTQYF. CDR3 coding DNA: TGTGCCAGCAGTTTTGGCGCGGGAGTGGGAGGGGATACGCAGTATTTT.

The V call is TRBV5-1, the J call TRBJ2-1; no firm D call. Germline-derived CDR1 and CDR2 are SGHRS and YFSETQ. Trimming removed 1 base at V and 6 bases at J, with 8 bases between. This CDR3 is built from 13 residues. The CDR3 here is CASSLLGPNEQFF. The CDR3, as DNA: TGCGCCAGCAGCTTGCTAGGTCCCAATGAGCAGTTCTTC.

This clone was seen once. The chain carries TRBV28 and TRBJ1-5; TRBD1 agrees at 7 bases. Trimming removed 2 bases from V and 6 bases from J; junction bases left unmatched: 13. The CDR3 totals 17 residues. Germline CDR1 MDHEN, CDR2 SYDVKM. The CDR3: CASSLGHSRQGVQPQHF. Here the CDR3 DNA reads TGTGCCAGCAGTTTAGGGCACTCGCGCCAGGGGGTTCAGCCCCAGCATTTT.

The V call is TRBV6-1, the J call TRBJ2-5, with 10 bases matching TRBD2. Germline V gives CDR1 MNHNS, CDR2 SASEGT. The V gene end was trimmed by 1 base and the J gene end by 2 bases; junction bases not matched to a gene: 10. The CDR3 consists of 18 residues. The CDR3 DNA reads TGTGCCAGCAGTGAAGGGAGGACTAGCGGAGGGACTCAAGAGACCCAGTACTTC. Amino acids: CASSEGRTSGGTQETQYF.

The J gene is TRBJ1-1, the V gene TRBV27, with D perhaps TRBD1 (5 bases). V gave up 3 bases and J gave up 5 bases, with 16 bases separating them. The CDR3 contains 15 residues. Germline lookup yields CDR1 MNHEY and CDR2 SMNVEV (reference sequence). CDR3 residues: CASSFSGGYRTEAFF. The DNA for the CDR3 is TGTGCCAGCAGTTTTTCGGGGGGGTATAGGACTGAAGCTTTCTTT.

The chain is built from TRBV7-2 and TRBJ2-5; TRBD2 agrees at 7 bases. Trimming at V came to 2 bases and at J to 4 bases, leaving 7 bases not matched to a gene. The CDR3 contains 15 residues. The germline CDR1 and CDR2 sequences are SGHTA and FQGNSA. The CDR3 region is CASSLSRESPETQYF. DNA for the CDR3: TGTGCCAGCAGCTTATCGCGGGAGTCCCCAGAGACCCAGTACTTC. Supplemented by reference TRBV7-2 and TRBJ2-5, the full variable domain reads GAGVSQSPSNKVTEKGKDVELRCDPISGHTALYWYRQSLGQGLEFLIYFQGNSAPDKSGLPSDRFSAERTGGSVSTLTIQRTQQEDSAVYLCASSLSRESPETQYFGPGTRLLVL.

The chain joins TRBV10-3 to TRBJ2-1; TRBD1 matches 7 bases. V shed 8 bases and J 9 bases; nucleotides not matched to a gene: 7. The CDR3 consists of 12 residues. From germline, CDR1 is ENHRY and CDR2 SYGVKD. CDR3 residues: CAIGQVGGEQFF. CDR3 DNA sequence: TGTGCCATCGGACAGGTTGGAGGTGAGCAGTTCTTC.

The CDR3 sequence is CASSLGSLRGGPTNEKLFF. The CDR3 DNA is TGTGCCAGCAGCTTAGGAAGTTTGCGGGGGGGCCCAACTAATGAAAAACTGTTTTTT. The chain recombines TRBV7-9 with TRBJ1-4; TRBD1 might be the D (6 bases). The CDR3 has 19 residues. Germline V gene data show CDR1 as SEHNR and CDR2 as FQNEAQ (reference sequence). Trimming took off 1 base at V and 0 bases at J, with 18 bases between the two ends.

The rearrangement uses TRBV27 and TRBJ2-2; TRBD2 is a possible D gene (6 bases). This CDR3 has 16 residues. The V end lost 2 bases, the J end lost 2 bases, and 12 bases lay between the germline ends. The germline CDR1 and CDR2 sequences are MNHEY and SMNVEV (reference sequence). CDR3 in DNA: TGTGCCAGCAGTTTAAGGTGGGGACTTAACACCGGGGAGCTGTTTTTT. Translation: CASSLRWGLNTGELFF.

The genes are TRBV5-1 and TRBJ2-2, with 7 positions matching TRBD2. Unmatched junction bases numbered 5, after V lost 6 bases and J lost 0 bases. There are 15 residues in the CDR3. The germline V gene encodes CDR1 SGHRS and CDR2 YFSETQ. The CDR3: CASISGGTNTGELFF. In DNA form, the CDR3 reads TGCGCCAGCATCTCGGGAGGAACGAACACCGGGGAGCTGTTTTTT.

V gene TRBV5-5 combines with J gene TRBJ2-7, with 10 bases that match TRBD2. V trimming: 3 bases; J trimming: 0 bases; junction bases outside the gene matches: 6. CDR1 and CDR2 from the germline V gene are SGHKS and YYEKEE (reference sequence). This CDR3 is 16 amino acids long. The CDR3 protein is CASSSRASGSSYEQYF. The CDR3 region has the DNA TGTGCCAGCAGCTCAAGGGCTAGCGGGAGCTCCTACGAGCAGTACTTC.

V is TRBV12-5 and J is TRBJ2-2; tentative D call: TRBD1 (5 bases). The germline V gene has CDR1 LGHNT and CDR2 FRNRAP. This CDR3 has 15 residues. Trimming took off 3 bases at V and 8 bases at J, with 16 bases between the two ends. The CDR3 DNA reads TGTGCTAGTGGTTTCTTCGTTCAGGGCAGTGGGGAGCTGTTTTTT. Amino acid sequence: CASGFFVQGSGELFF.

The CDR3 DNA follows: TGTGCCAGCAGCAAAGTACGCGGAGTATACCAAGAGACCCAGTACTTC. It yields the protein CASSKVRGVYQETQYF. The genes are TRBV21-1 and TRBJ2-5; TRBD2 reflects the table's D call only, with no check against the DNA. TRBV21-1 has pseudogene status. There are 16 residues in the CDR3.

The chain uses TRBV2 and TRBJ1-2; D gene uncertain. Germline-derived CDR1 and CDR2 are SNHLY and FYNNEI. This CDR3 has 13 residues. Trimming took 6 bases from V and 8 from J, leaving 16 bases between them. The CDR3 protein is CASRPQVVGGYTF. In nucleotides, the CDR3 is TGTGCCAGCAGACCTCAGGTTGTCGGCGGCTACACCTTC.

V is TRBV6-5 and J is TRBJ1-4, with no clear D. The CDR3 runs to 16 residues. Germline CDR1 is MNHEY and CDR2 is SVGAGI. The V and J ends lost 3 bases and 3 bases respectively, with 14 bases between them. The CDR3 sequence is CASSYSPGISNEKLFF. The DNA of the CDR3 is TGTGCCAGCAGTTATTCCCCGGGGATATCTAATGAAAAACTGTTTTTT.

V gene TRBV27 combines with J gene TRBJ1-3, with no clear D. This CDR3 has 15 residues. The germline V and J ends were trimmed by 1 base and 0 bases, with 7 bases remaining between them. From germline, CDR1 is MNHEY and CDR2 SMNVEV (reference sequence). CDR3 sequence reads: CASSLFGGSGNTIYF. The CDR3 coding sequence is TGTGCCAGCAGTTTATTCGGTGGCTCTGGAAACACCATATATTTT.

This clone was counted a few times. V usage is TRBV5-5 and J usage is TRBJ1-5; D call uncertain. V was clipped by 2 bases and J by 4 bases, with 10 bases between them. The CDR3 sequence is 14 residues long. Per germline, CDR1 SGHKS and CDR2 YYEKEE (reference sequence). The CDR3 protein is CASSFGPQNQPQHF. CDR3 nucleotide sequence: TGTGCCAGCAGCTTTGGGCCTCAGAATCAGCCCCAGCATTTT.

The chain joins TRBV9 to TRBJ2-3; 8 bases match TRBD2. The germline CDR1 and CDR2 sequences are SGDLS and YYNGEE. The CDR3 is made up of 13 amino acids. J gave up 4 bases and V 7 bases, and 5 bases lay outside the gene matches. In nucleotides, the CDR3 is TGTGCCAGCGAAAGCGGGAGTTCAGATACGCAGTATTTT. Its protein is CASESGSSDTQYF.